Listed below are T cell receptor beta chains from one sample, sequenced in a study of blood T cell repertoires in COVID-19. TCRdb's copy holds only in-frame clones and misses some; the assay was immunoSEQ multiplex PCR. The repertoire holds about 250,000 clones, approximately 86% seen once, with 2.5% to 3% in the top ten. The sequenced sample consisted of PBMCs or T cells enriched from blood (not recorded which). These TCRs come from a woman in her twenties or thirties with acute COVID-19. Both conserved end residues are part of each CDR3. The D gene is left open where the match is weak. Rows may omit the clone size; those that give it use once, few, many or a size class.

TRBD1	-	TRBJ1-2	TRBV29-1	TGCAGCGTTGATAATCCGGCAGGGGGTGGCTACACCTTC	CSVDNPAGGGYTF
-	-	TRBJ2-1	TRBV30	TGTGCCTGGAGTGTACAATCCTACAATGAGCAGTTCTTC	CAWSVQSYNEQFF
TRBD1	-	TRBJ2-1	TRBV7-2	TGTGCCAGCAGCTTAGGGACAGGAACCTACAATGAGCAGTTCTTC	CASSLGTGTYNEQFF
-	-	TRBJ2-1	TRBV10-2	TGCGCCAGCAGTGGGGGGGACGTTCCCTACAATGAGCAGTTCTTC	CASSGGDVPYNEQFF
-	-	TRBJ1-1	TRBV11-2	TGTGCCAGCAGCTTAAGGGGTATGAACACTGAAGCTTTCTTT	CASSLRGMNTEAFF
TRBD1	-	TRBJ2-3	TRBV4-2	TGTGCCAGCAGCCAAAGAGGTCAGAGGGGGCTTAGCACAGATACGCAGTATTTT	CASSQRGQRGLSTDTQYF
-	-	TRBJ2-7	TRBV5-6	TGTGCCAGCAGCACAGTCGTCTCCTACGAGCAGTACTTC	CASSTVVSYEQYF
TRBD1	-	TRBJ1-2	TRBV3-1/TRBV3-2	TGTGCCAGCAGCACGGGACAGAACTATGGCTACACCTTC	CASSTGQNYGYTF
-	-	TRBJ1-1	TRBV19	TGTGCCAGTACCCTGGGGAGGGCGGTCGCTTTCTTT	CASTLGRAVAFF
-	-	TRBJ1-6	TRBV2	TGTGCCAGCAGTGACACGGGATTCTTTAATTCACCCCTCCACTTT	CASSDTGFFNSPLHF
-	once	TRBJ1-3	TRBV2	TGTGCCAGCAGCAGCGAGTCTGGAAGCACCATATATTTT	CASSSESGSTIYF